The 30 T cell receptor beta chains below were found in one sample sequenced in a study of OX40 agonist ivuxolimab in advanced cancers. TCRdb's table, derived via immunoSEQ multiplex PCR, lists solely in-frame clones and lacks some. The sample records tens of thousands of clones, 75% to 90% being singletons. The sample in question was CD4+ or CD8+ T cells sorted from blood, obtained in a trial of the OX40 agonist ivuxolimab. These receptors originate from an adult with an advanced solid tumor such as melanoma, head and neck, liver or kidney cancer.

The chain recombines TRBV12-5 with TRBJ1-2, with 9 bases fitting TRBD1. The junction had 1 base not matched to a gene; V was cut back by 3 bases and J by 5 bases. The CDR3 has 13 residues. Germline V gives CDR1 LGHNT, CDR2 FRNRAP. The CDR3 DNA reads TGTGCTAGTGGTTTAGGACAGGGGTATGGCTACACCTTC. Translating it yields CASGLGQGYGYTF.

CDR3 loop: CASRYRGNTEAFF. The CDR3 nucleotides are TGTGCCAGCAGATACAGGGGGAACACTGAAGCTTTCTTT. The chain combines TRBV2 with TRBJ1-1, with 7 bases matching TRBD1. This CDR3 contains 13 residues. After removal of 6 bases from V and 1 base from J, the junction contained 2 bases not matched to a gene. The germline V gene has CDR1 SNHLY and CDR2 FYNNEI.

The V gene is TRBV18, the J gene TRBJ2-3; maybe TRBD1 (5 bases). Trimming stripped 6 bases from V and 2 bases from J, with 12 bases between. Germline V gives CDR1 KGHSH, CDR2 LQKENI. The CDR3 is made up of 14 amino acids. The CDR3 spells CASSPQGATDTQYF. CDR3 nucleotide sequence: TGTGCCAGCTCCCCCCAGGGCGCCACAGATACGCAGTATTTT.

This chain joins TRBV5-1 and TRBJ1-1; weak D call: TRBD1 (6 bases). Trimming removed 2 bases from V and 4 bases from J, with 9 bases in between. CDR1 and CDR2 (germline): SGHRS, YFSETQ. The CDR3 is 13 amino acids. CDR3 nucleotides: TGCGCCAGCAGCTTAGGGGGGACCACTGAAGCTTTCTTT. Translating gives CASSLGGTTEAFF.

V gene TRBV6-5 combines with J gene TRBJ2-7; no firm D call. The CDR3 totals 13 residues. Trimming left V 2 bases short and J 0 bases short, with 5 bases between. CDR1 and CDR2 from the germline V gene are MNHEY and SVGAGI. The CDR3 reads CASSYAYSYEQYF. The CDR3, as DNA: TGTGCCAGCAGTTACGCGTACTCCTACGAGCAGTACTTC.

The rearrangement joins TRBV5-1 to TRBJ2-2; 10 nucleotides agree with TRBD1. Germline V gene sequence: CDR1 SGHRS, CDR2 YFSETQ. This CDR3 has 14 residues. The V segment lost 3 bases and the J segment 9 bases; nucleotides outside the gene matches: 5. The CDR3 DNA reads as TGCGCCAGCAGCTGGGACAGGGGAGACCGGGAGCTGTTTTTT. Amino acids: CASSWDRGDRELFF.

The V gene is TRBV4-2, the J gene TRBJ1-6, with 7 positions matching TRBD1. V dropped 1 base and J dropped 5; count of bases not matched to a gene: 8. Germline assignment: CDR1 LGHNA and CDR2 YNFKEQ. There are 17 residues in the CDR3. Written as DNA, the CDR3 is TGTGCCAGCAGCCAAGCCCGAACAGGGGTGGATAATTCACCCCTCCACTTT. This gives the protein CASSQARTGVDNSPLHF.

CDR3 amino acids: CASSFVRNYGYTF. Written as DNA, the CDR3 is TGCGCCAGCAGCTTTGTGCGGAACTATGGCTACACCTTC. The chain recombines TRBV5-1 with TRBJ1-2; D gene ambiguous. Germline V gives CDR1 SGHRS, CDR2 YFSETQ. The CDR3 covers 13 residues. Deletions cut 2 bases from V and 2 bases from J, with 7 bases between.

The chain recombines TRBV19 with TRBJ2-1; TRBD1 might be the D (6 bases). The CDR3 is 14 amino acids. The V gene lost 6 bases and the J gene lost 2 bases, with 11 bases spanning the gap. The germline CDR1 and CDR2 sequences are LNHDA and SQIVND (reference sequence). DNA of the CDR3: TGTGCCAGTAGAAAAAGGACAGCCTACAATGAGCAGTTCTTC. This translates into CASRKRTAYNEQFF.

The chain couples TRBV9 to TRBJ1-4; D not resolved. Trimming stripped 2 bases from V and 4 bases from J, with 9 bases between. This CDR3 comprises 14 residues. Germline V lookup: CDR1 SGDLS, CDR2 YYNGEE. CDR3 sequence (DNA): TGTGCCAGCAGCGTCGACGGCGGTAATGAAAAACTGTTTTTT. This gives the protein CASSVDGGNEKLFF.

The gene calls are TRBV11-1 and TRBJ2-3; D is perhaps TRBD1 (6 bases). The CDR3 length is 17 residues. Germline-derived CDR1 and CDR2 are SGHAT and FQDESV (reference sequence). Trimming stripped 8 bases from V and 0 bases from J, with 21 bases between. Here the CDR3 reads CASSPDRFRASTDTQYF. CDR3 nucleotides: TGTGCCAGCTCCCCAGACAGGTTCCGAGCTAGCACAGATACGCAGTATTTT.

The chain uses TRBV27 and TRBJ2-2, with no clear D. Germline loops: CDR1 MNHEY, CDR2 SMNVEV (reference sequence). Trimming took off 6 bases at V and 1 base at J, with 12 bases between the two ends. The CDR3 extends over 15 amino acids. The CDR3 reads CASRVSGQNTGELFF. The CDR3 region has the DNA TGTGCCAGCAGAGTTTCTGGGCAGAACACCGGGGAGCTGTTTTTT.

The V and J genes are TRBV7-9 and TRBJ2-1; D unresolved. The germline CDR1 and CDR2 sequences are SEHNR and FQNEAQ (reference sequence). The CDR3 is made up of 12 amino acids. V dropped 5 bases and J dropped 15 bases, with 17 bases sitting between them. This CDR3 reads CASSNVPPMAFF. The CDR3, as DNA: TGTGCCAGCAGCAACGTGCCGCCCATGGCGTTCTTC.

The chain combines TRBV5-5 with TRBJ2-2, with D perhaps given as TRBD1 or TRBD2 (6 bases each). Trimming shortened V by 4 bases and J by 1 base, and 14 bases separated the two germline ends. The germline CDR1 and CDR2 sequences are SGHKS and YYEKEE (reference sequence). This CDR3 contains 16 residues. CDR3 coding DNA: TGTGCCAGCAGCCCTCTCGGGGGCATGAACACCGGGGAGCTGTTTTTT. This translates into CASSPLGGMNTGELFF. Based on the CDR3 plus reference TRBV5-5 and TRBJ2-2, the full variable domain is DAGVTQSPTHLIKTRGQQVTLRCSPISGHKSVSWYQQVLGQGPQFIFQYYEKEERGRGNFPDRFSARQFPNYSSELNVNALLLGDSALYLCASSPLGGMNTGELFFGEGSRLTVL.

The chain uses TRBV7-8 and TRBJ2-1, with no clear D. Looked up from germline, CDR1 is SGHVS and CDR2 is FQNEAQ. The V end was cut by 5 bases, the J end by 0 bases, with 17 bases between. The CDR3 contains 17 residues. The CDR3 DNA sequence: TGTGCCAGCAGCCCCCCACTCCGCTTGAGCTCCTACAATGAGCAGTTCTTC. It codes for CASSPPLRLSSYNEQFF. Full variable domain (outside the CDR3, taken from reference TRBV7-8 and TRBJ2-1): GAGVSQSPRYKVAKRGQDVALRCDPISGHVSLFWYQQALGQGPEFLTYFQNEAQLDKSGLPSDRFFAERPEGSVSTLKIQRTQQEDSAVYLCASSPPLRLSSYNEQFFGPGTRLTVL.

CDR3 residues: CASSLELGGIYNEQFF. The CDR3 DNA reads as TGTGCCAGCAGCTTGGAATTAGGGGGGATTTACAATGAGCAGTTCTTC. The rearrangement uses TRBV5-6 and TRBJ2-1; tentatively, D is TRBD1 or TRBD2 (6 bases each). Trimming took off 0 bases at V and 4 bases at J, with 14 bases between the two ends. CDR1 and CDR2 (germline): SGHDT, YYEEEE. CDR3 length: 16 residues.

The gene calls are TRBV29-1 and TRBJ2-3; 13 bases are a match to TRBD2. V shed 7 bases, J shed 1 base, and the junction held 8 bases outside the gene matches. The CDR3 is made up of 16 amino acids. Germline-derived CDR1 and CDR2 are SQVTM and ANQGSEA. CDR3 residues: CSAPPGLAGGTDTQYF. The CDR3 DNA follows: TGCAGCGCCCCGCCAGGACTAGCGGGAGGCACAGATACGCAGTATTTT.

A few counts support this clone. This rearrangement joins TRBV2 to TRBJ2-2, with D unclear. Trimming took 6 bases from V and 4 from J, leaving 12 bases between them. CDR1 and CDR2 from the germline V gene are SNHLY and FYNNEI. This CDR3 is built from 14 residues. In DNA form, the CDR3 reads TGTGCCAGCAGGGAGCTCATCTCCACCGGGGAGCTGTTTTTT. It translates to CASRELISTGELFF.

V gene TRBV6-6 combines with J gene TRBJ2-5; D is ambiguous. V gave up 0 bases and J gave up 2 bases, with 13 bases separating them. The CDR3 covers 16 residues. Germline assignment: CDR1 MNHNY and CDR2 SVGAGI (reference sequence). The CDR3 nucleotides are TGTGCCAGCAGTTACTCGAATCCAGGAACACAAGAGACCCAGTACTTC. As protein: CASSYSNPGTQETQYF.

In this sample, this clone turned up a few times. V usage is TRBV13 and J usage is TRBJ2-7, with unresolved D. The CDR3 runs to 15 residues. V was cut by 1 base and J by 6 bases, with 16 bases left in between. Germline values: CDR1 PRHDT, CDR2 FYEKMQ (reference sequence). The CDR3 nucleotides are TGTGCCAGCAGCTTAGCGTTTAAGGGCCGACTCGAGCAGTACTTC. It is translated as CASSLAFKGRLEQYF.

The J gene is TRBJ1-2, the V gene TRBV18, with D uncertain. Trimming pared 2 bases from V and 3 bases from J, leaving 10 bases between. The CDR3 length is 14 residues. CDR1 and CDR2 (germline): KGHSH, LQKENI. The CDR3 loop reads CASSPLGGDYGYTF. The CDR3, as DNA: TGTGCCAGCTCACCATTAGGTGGAGACTATGGCTACACCTTC. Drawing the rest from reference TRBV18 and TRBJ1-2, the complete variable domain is NAGVMQNPRHLVRRRGQEARLRCSPMKGHSHVYWYRQLPEEGLKFMVYLQKENIIDESGMPKERFSAEFPKEGPSILRIQQVVRGDSAAYFCASSPLGGDYGYTFGSGTRLTVV.

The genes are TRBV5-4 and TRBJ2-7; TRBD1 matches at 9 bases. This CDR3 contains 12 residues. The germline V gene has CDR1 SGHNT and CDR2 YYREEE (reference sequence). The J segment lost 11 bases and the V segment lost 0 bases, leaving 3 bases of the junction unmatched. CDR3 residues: CASSLVGDREYF. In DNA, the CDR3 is TGTGCCAGCAGCTTGGTTGGGGACAGGGAGTACTTC.

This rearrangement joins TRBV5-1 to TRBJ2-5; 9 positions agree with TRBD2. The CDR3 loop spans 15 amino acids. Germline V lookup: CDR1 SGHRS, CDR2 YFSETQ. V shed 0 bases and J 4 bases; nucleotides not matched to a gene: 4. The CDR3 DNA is TGCGCCAGCAGCTTGGCCCAGCGGGGGGCAGAGACCCAGTACTTC. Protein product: CASSLAQRGAETQYF. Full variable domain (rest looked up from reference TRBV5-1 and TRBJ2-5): KAGVTQTPRYLIKTRGQQVTLSCSPISGHRSVSWYQQTPGQGLQFLFEYFSETQRNKGNFPGRFSGRQFSNSRSEMNVSTLELGDSALYLCASSLAQRGAETQYFGPGTRLLVL.

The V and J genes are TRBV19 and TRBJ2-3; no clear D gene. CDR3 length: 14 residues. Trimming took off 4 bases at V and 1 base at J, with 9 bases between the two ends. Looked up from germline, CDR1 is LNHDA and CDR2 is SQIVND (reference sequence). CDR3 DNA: TGTGCCAGTAGTAATTGGGGTGGCACAGATACGCAGTATTTT. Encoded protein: CASSNWGGTDTQYF.

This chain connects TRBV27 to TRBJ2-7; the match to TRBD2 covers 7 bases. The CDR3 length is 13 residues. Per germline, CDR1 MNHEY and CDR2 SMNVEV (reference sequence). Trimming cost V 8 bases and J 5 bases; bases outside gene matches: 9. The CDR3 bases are TGTGCCAGCCAAGGGAGGGGAGGGGACGAGCAGTACTTC. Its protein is CASQGRGGDEQYF.

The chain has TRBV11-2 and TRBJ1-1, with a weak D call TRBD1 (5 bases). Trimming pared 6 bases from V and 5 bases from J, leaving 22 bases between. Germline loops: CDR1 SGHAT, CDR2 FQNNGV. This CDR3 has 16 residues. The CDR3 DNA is TGTGCCAGCAGAGAATCGGCCGCAGGGTGGAGGACTGAAGCTTTCTTT. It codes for CASRESAAGWRTEAFF.

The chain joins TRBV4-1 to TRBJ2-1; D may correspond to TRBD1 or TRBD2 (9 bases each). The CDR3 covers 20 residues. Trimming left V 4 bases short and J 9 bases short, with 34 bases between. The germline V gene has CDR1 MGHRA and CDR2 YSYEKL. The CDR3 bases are TGCGCCAGCAGCCTACCGGGACAGGGCTTGGCGGGGGGGATTGTGAGTGAGCAGTTCTTC. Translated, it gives CASSLPGQGLAGGIVSEQFF.

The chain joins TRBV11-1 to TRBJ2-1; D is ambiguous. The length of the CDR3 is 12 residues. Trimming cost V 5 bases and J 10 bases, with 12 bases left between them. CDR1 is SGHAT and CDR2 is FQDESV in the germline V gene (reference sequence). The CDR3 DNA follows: TGTGCCAGCAGCCTAGAGACGAGAGAGCAGTTCTTC. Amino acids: CASSLETREQFF.

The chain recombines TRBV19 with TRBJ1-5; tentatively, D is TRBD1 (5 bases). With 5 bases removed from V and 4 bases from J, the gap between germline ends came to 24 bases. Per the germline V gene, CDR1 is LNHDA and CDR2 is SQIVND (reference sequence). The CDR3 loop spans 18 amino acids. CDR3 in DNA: TGTGCCAGTAGTCCGGCGGGGGGAGGGCCTCGGGGTAATCAGCCCCAGCATTTT. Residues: CASSPAGGGPRGNQPQHF.

The CDR3 loop is CASSHRGQGLYNEQFF. The CDR3, as DNA: TGTGCCAGCAGCCATCGAGGACAGGGGCTTTACAATGAGCAGTTCTTC. The chain couples TRBV14 to TRBJ2-1, with 9 bases identical to TRBD1. Germline V gene data show CDR1 as SGHDN and CDR2 as FVKESK. V was clipped by 3 bases and J by 4 bases; unmatched bases: 7. The CDR3 is 16 amino acids.